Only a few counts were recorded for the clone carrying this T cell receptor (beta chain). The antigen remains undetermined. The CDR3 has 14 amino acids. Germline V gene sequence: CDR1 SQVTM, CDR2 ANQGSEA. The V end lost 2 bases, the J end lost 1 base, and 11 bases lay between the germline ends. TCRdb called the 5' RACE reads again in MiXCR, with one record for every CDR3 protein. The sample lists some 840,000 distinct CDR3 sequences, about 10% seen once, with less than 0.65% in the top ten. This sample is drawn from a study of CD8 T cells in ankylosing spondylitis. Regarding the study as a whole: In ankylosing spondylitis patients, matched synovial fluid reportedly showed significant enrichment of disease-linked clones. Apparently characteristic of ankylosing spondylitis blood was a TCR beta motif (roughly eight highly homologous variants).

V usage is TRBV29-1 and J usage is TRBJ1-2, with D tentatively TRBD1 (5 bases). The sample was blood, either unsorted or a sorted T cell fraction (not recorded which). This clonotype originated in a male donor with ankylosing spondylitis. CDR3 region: CSVEKGQYNYGYTF. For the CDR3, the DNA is TGCAGCGTTGAAAAGGGGCAGTATAACTATGGCTACACCTTC.